A selection of T cell receptor beta chains follows, all from one sample in a study of PD-L1 blockade in urothelial cancer. The method was immunoSEQ multiplex PCR; TCRdb's version includes in-frame clones alone and lacks a portion of them. This sample has 75,000 to 90,000 clones, with more than 75% found just once. This material consisted of PBMCs, taken around atezolizumab (anti-PD-L1) treatment. These receptors all come from a man aged 65 to 79 with urothelial cancer. Both conserved end residues are part of each CDR3. The order of the fields is D gene, clone size, J gene, V gene, CDR3 DNA, CDR3 protein. The D gene is left open where the match is weak. Clone size is given for some rows only: seen once, a few or many times, or a class if the clone is expanded.

TRBD2,.,TRBJ2-7,TRBV7-9,TGTGCCAGCAGCTTAAAGGGGAATGGACTAGCGGGCACCTACGAGCAGTACTTC,CASSLKGNGLAGTYEQYF
TRBD1,.,TRBJ1-1,TRBV18,TGTGCCAGCTCACCTGGACAGGGGAACACTGAAGCTTTCTTT,CASSPGQGNTEAFF
.,many,TRBJ1-2,TRBV7-6,TGTGCCAGCAGCTTTGACAGGACCCTTTATGGCTACACCTTC,CASSFDRTLYGYTF
TRBD1,.,TRBJ2-7,TRBV5-1,TGCGCCAGCAGCTTGGGCACAGGGGGTAGCTACGAGCAGTACTTC,CASSLGTGGSYEQYF
.,.,TRBJ2-1,TRBV15,TGTGCCACCAGCAGAGATAGAGGTGAGCAGTTCTTC,CATSRDRGEQFF
TRBD1,.,TRBJ2-3,TRBV5-1,TGCGCCAGCAGCCGGGACAGGGGGAGCACAGATACGCAGTATTTT,CASSRDRGSTDTQYF
.,few,TRBJ1-2,TRBV10-3,TGTGCCATCAGTGACGGCTGGAGTGACTATGGCTACACCTTC,CAISDGWSDYGYTF
.,.,TRBJ2-3,TRBV7-2,TGTGCCAGCAGCTTATCAGGCGGGGAAGCTGGGGATACGCAGTATTTT,CASSLSGGEAGDTQYF
TRBD2,once,TRBJ2-7,TRBV4-1,TGCGCCAGCAGCCAAGAGCGAGCGGGAGTGGACGAGCAGTACTTC,CASSQERAGVDEQYF
.,.,TRBJ1-1,TRBV7-9,TGTGCCAGCAGCTTAAGGGAGGGGGGTGTTGGGAACACTGAAGCTTTCTTT,CASSLREGGVGNTEAFF
TRBD2,.,TRBJ2-7,TRBV27,TGTGCCAGCAGTTTACATTTCGGGAGGAACTACGAGCAGTACTTC,CASSLHFGRNYEQYF
.,once,TRBJ1-4,TRBV7-9,TGTGCCAGCAGCTTAAGCGGGGGGGCCAGTCGGGAAAAACTGTTTTTT,CASSLSGGASREKLFF
TRBD1,once,TRBJ1-1,TRBV7-8,TGTGCCAGCAGCCCCGGACAGGGAATCATGAACACTGAAGCTTTCTTT,CASSPGQGIMNTEAFF
.,.,TRBJ2-5,TRBV7-9,TGTGCCAGCAGCTTAGCTAGCGGTGGGGGTGAGACCCAGTACTTC,CASSLASGGGETQYF
TRBD2,.,TRBJ2-1,TRBV7-2,TGTGCCAGCAGCCCCGGGACTAGTGGGGGAGTGAGGTTCTTC,CASSPGTSGGVRFF
TRBD1,once,TRBJ2-2,TRBV27,TGTGCCAGCACCCCGAGGCAGGGGGACGGGGAGCTGTTTTTT,CASTPRQGDGELFF
.,.,TRBJ2-1,TRBV5-4,TGTGCCAGCAGCCCACAAATTATAGGGGCGCGTGGCAATGAGCAGTTCTTC,CASSPQIIGARGNEQFF
.,.,TRBJ1-1,TRBV7-9,TGTGCCAGCAGCTTGCAGTTGAACACTGAAGCTTTCTTT,CASSLQLNTEAFF
TRBD2,.,TRBJ2-7,TRBV6-5,TGTGCCAGCAGTTACGGGACTAGGAGCTCCTACGAGCAGTACTTC,CASSYGTRSSYEQYF
TRBD1,.,TRBJ1-2,TRBV4-2,TGTGCCAGCAGCCAAGTGGGACAGGGCGGAGTAGGCTACACCTTC,CASSQVGQGGVGYTF
.,.,TRBJ2-5,TRBV7-8,TGTGCCAGCAGCCAGGGGTCCAGCCCCATGGGAGAGACCCAGTACTTC,CASSQGSSPMGETQYF
.,.,TRBJ2-5,TRBV2,TGTGCCAGCAGTACAGAATCCAGGACCCAGTACTTC,CASSTESRTQYF
TRBD2,.,TRBJ2-6,TRBV11-1,TGTGCCAGCAGCCCTGGGGGGGGCTCTGGGGCCAACGTCCTGACTTTC,CASSPGGGSGANVLTF
TRBD1,.,TRBJ1-1,TRBV27,TGTGCCAGCAGTTCACGGGGACAGGGTCTGAACACTGAAGCTTTCTTT,CASSSRGQGLNTEAFF
.,.,TRBJ2-3,TRBV6-4,TGTGCGAGCCGGGACACGAGCACAGATACGCAGTATTTT,CASRDTSTDTQYF
TRBD2,.,TRBJ2-1,TRBV18,TGTGCCAGCTCACCACTCGATCATCAGACTAGCGGGGGGACGTGGGGTGAGCAGTTCTTC,CASSPLDHQTSGGTWGEQFF
.,.,TRBJ1-2,TRBV5-5,TGTGCCAGCAGCTTGGTTCCGGGAAAGGCGAACTATGGCTACACCTTC,CASSLVPGKANYGYTF
.,.,TRBJ2-1,TRBV5-1,TGCGCCAGCAGCTTGGGGGGGCTCACCTACAATGAGCAGTTCTTC,CASSLGGLTYNEQFF
TRBD1,.,TRBJ2-7,TRBV6-5,TGTGCCAGCAGTTCCCCTGGGACAGACGAGCAGTACTTC,CASSSPGTDEQYF
TRBD1,.,TRBJ1-1,TRBV7-2,TGTGCCAGCAGCTCTACCGGGACAGGGACCCGCGGGGGTTCTGAAGCTTTCTTT,CASSSTGTGTRGGSEAFF
TRBD1,.,TRBJ2-3,TRBV18,TGTGCCAGCTCACGTCGGACAGGGGGTACAGATACGCAGTATTTT,CASSRRTGGTDTQYF
.,.,TRBJ2-4,TRBV19,TGTGCCAGTAGTATAGATCTTCGGGTAACTGCGGCCAAAAACATTCAGTACTTC,CASSIDLRVTAAKNIQYF
TRBD1,.,TRBJ1-1,TRBV4-1,TGCGCCAGCAGCCACCTAGACAGGGGATGGAACACTGAAGCTTTCTTT,CASSHLDRGWNTEAFF
TRBD2,.,TRBJ2-7,TRBV19,TGTGCCACCCAAATCGACCGTGCGGGAGCAACCTACGAGCAGTACTTC,CATQIDRAGATYEQYF
TRBD1,.,TRBJ1-5,TRBV5-6,TGTGCCAGCAGCTTCAACAGGGGGCCCCAGCATTTT,CASSFNRGPQHF
.,few,TRBJ1-1,TRBV6-1,TGTGCCAGCACTGGACATCAAGGGACTGAAGCTTTCTTT,CASTGHQGTEAFF
.,few,TRBJ1-2,TRBV5-4,TGTGCCAGCAGCTTGTCCGGGAGCTATGGCTACACCTTC,CASSLSGSYGYTF
.,.,TRBJ1-2,TRBV5-6,TGTGCCAGCAGCTTACAGGGCTATGGCTACACCTTC,CASSLQGYGYTF
.,.,TRBJ1-2,TRBV7-9,TGTGCCAGCAGCTTTTCCGGGACACCCGGGGGCTACACCTTC,CASSFSGTPGGYTF
TRBD2,.,TRBJ2-1,TRBV6-1,TGTGCCAGCATTATGGAGCGGGGGGTCCAGAATGAGCAGTTCTTC,CASIMERGVQNEQFF
.,.,TRBJ1-4,TRBV7-6,TGTGCCAGCAGCTCTCTTGGAGTGACCCAAAATGAAAAACTGTTTTTT,CASSSLGVTQNEKLFF
.,.,TRBJ2-1,TRBV11-3,TGTGCCAGCAGCCCCCGGCGGCAGGGGACGTACAATGAGCAGTTCTTC,CASSPRRQGTYNEQFF
TRBD1,many,TRBJ1-6,TRBV27,TGTGCCAGCAGTTTTGGGACAGATAATTCACCCCTCCACTTT,CASSFGTDNSPLHF
TRBD2,few,TRBJ2-7,TRBV5-1,TGCGCCAGCAGCCCGGGGGGAGGAGCCTCCTACGAGCAGTACTTC,CASSPGGGASYEQYF
TRBD1,once,TRBJ2-1,TRBV11-2,TGTGCCAGCAGCTCTCGGACAGGGGGATATGAGCAGTTCTTC,CASSSRTGGYEQFF
TRBD1,.,TRBJ2-7,TRBV5-6,TGTGCCAGCAGCCATACAGGGGGACGGCAGTACTTC,CASSHTGGRQYF
TRBD1,.,TRBJ2-7,TRBV29-1,TGCAGCGTTGGGGGACAGGGAACCTACGAGCAGTACTTC,CSVGGQGTYEQYF
.,.,TRBJ1-2,TRBV19,TGTGCCAGCAAACCAGGGGAAAACTATGGCTACACCTTC,CASKPGENYGYTF
.,.,TRBJ2-1,TRBV10-3,TGTGCCATCAGTGTCGGAGGGGACTACAATGAGCAGTTCTTC,CAISVGGDYNEQFF
TRBD1,.,TRBJ2-2,TRBV2,TGTGCCAGCAGTTCGACAGGGGACACCGGGGAGCTGTTTTTT,CASSSTGDTGELFF
TRBD2,once,TRBJ2-5,TRBV7-2,TGTGCCAGCAGCTTGGGGACGCTAGCGGGATTCGAGACCCAGTACTTC,CASSLGTLAGFETQYF
TRBD1,.,TRBJ2-1,TRBV6-1,TGTGCCAGCAGTGTAACGGGACAGGGATCGGGAAATGAGCAGTTCTTC,CASSVTGQGSGNEQFF
.,.,TRBJ1-2,TRBV10-3,TGTGCCATCAGTGAGAATCAGGGGTTTGATGGCTACACCTTC,CAISENQGFDGYTF
.,.,TRBJ2-5,TRBV5-1,TGCGCCAGCAGCTTGGAGTACAGAGGGGAGACCCAGTACTTC,CASSLEYRGETQYF
TRBD1,.,TRBJ1-2,TRBV10-3,TGTGCCATCAGCCCATCGGGACAGACCTATGGCTACACCTTC,CAISPSGQTYGYTF